The source of this T cell receptor beta chain is a study of blood T cell repertoires in COVID-19 (dated by TCRdb to 2018 to 2021). For the wider study: Samples covering the acute and convalescent phases of COVID-19 were provided by collaborators in the United States, Italy and Spain. The prospective study material was composed of cDNA or gDNA derived from T cells, B-cell-depleted T cells, or PBMCs. Subjects who had been exposed to COVID-19, were actively infected with it, or had recovered from it provided the deeply sampled blood TCRbeta repertoires that made up the dataset. Samples came from the ongoing ImmuneRACE study (first 160 participants) plus 1,254 subjects from 6 global collaborators. Sample metadata almost always included a de-identified subject ID, COVID-19 status, age in years and sex. Where available, HLA class I and class II types were taken from metadata supplied by the sample provider and were not determined by assay-based typing. A freely available public database, intended as a resource for researchers studying the immune response to SARS-CoV-2, is where the repertoires were released. Results and caveats for the whole study, not just this receptor: Clinical and demographic metadata were provided uncurated, with the amount varying by source and participant.

Whole blood was collected in K2EDTA tubes by collaborating institutions according to the institutions' own protocols. For TCRbeta analysis, collaborator samples were shipped as frozen whole blood, as isolated PBMCs, or as DNA extracted from either sample type. A word on this clone: It lacks a known antigen. No much larger clone exists at a distance of one base, and base qualities are not known.

The CDR3 has 13 amino acids, counting the end cysteine and phenylalanine. Only the CDR3 DNA stays, 39 bases, in frame from base 1. At the junction V is shortened by 2 bases and J by 7 bases, with 13 bases in between. CDR1 and CDR2 (SGHRS, YFSETQ) derive from the germline V gene. TCRbeta CDR3 regions were amplified from genomic DNA by means of the immunoSEQ Assay, a bias-controlled multiplex PCR. In the source study's methods: The number of nucleated cells in each sample was estimated by amplification of reference gene primers within the assay. To quantify the absolute abundance of each unique TCRbeta CDR3 rearrangement, sequence reads were collapsed and filtered. For each sample, productive Simpson clonality was calculated as the square root of Simpson's diversity index over productive rearrangements. Imported from immuneACCESS, the table was reduced by TCRdb to in-frame sequences with V and J called. These copies leave out some clones; in studies compared against another copy, an unresolved V gene accounts for under half, and the cause of the remainder is not known. V, J and clone size reflect that table, while D and trimming were determined from the DNA. For this sample there are 150,000 to 200,000 clones; 80% to 90% appear just once. The top ten clonotypes cover 15% to 20% of the sample.

Recombination linked TRBV5-1 to TRBJ2-7; the D gene is possibly TRBD1, with 6 bases matching. The sequence came from a woman aged 80 or over with acute or convalescent COVID-19. Material: peripheral blood. The encoded CDR3 is CASSFGTTREQYF. The DNA is TGCGCCAGCAGCTTTGGGACAACGCGTGAGCAGTACTTC.